This is a list of T cell receptor beta chains from one sample in a study of T cell responses to AZD1222 COVID-19 vaccine. Repertoires were generated with immunoSEQ multiplex PCR, while TCRdb's copy carries only in-frame clones and drops some. The sample records more than 80,000 clones, approximately 87% being singletons. Sequenced here: peripheral blood, sampled on day 0 of AZD1222 vaccination. These receptors all come from an adult in good health. Each CDR3 is given with its conserved first and last residue. The order of the fields is V gene, J gene, clone size, D gene, CDR3 protein, CDR3 DNA. D genes are given only for firm matches. Expanded clones get a size class; other rows say once, few or many, or leave the size out.

>TRBV6-5|TRBJ2-7|-|-
CASIRTLGGAYEQYF
TGTGCCAGCATTCGAACTTTAGGAGGGGCCTACGAGCAGTACTTC
>TRBV5-4|TRBJ2-3|-|-
CASLPGPSTDTQYF
TGTGCCAGCTTGCCGGGACCGAGCACAGATACGCAGTATTTT
>TRBV7-9|TRBJ1-2|-|-
CASSTGQSGPYGYTF
TGTGCCAGCAGCACCGGCCAGTCAGGACCCTATGGCTACACCTTC
>TRBV7-9|TRBJ1-6|-|-
CASSRDISNSPLHF
TGTGCCAGCAGCCGCGACATATCAAATTCACCCCTCCACTTT
>TRBV5-5|TRBJ1-2|-|-
CASSLELSGVGGYTF
TGTGCCAGCAGCTTGGAGCTCTCCGGGGTTGGTGGCTACACCTTC
>TRBV7-2|TRBJ1-4|-|-
CASTRDLQGTNEKLFF
TGTGCCAGCACCCGTGACTTACAGGGTACTAATGAAAAACTGTTTTTT
>TRBV11-3|TRBJ2-7|once|TRBD1
CASSADRDHEQYF
TGTGCCAGCAGCGCCGACAGGGACCACGAGCAGTACTTC
>TRBV29-1|TRBJ2-1|-|TRBD2
CSVGLAGVQFF
TGCAGCGTTGGACTAGCAGGCGTGCAGTTCTTC
>TRBV5-1|TRBJ1-1|-|-
CASSSGSGYRANTEAFF
TGCGCCAGCAGTTCTGGGTCAGGGTATAGGGCGAACACTGAAGCTTTCTTT
>TRBV27|TRBJ2-4|-|-
CASSLSGVLAKNIQYF
TGTGCCAGCAGTTTATCGGGGGTTTTAGCCAAAAACATTCAGTACTTC
>TRBV6-5|TRBJ1-2|-|-
CATLPPGYGYTF
TGTGCCACCCTCCCCCCAGGGTATGGCTACACCTTC
>TRBV7-9|TRBJ2-3|-|-
CASSLVGRRFTDTQYF
TGTGCCAGCAGCTTAGTAGGCAGGCGGTTTACAGATACGCAGTATTTT
>TRBV30|TRBJ1-6|-|TRBD1
CAWSVRGTVFPSLHF
TGTGCCTGGAGTGTACGGGGGACAGTGTTCCCTAGCCTCCACTTT
>TRBV4-1|TRBJ2-6|-|-
CASSQVSGFGGANVLTF
TGCGCCAGCAGCCAAGTTTCGGGTTTTGGTGGGGCCAACGTCCTGACTTTC
>TRBV5-6|TRBJ2-7|-|-
CASSLGRGRYEQYF
TGTGCCAGCAGCTTGGGGCGGGGAAGATACGAGCAGTACTTC